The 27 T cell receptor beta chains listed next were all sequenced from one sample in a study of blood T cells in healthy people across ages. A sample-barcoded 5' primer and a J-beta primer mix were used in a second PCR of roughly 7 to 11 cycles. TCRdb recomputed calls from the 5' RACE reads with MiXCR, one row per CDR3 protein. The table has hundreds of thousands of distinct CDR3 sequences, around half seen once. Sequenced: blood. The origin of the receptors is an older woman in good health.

CDR3 DNA: TGTGCCAGCAGGGACACAGGGACTACGAGAGAGACCCAGTACTTC. Translated: CASRDTGTTRETQYF. The V and J genes are TRBV25-1 and TRBJ2-7, with a tentative D call TRBD2 (7 bases). The end of the DNA aligns better with TRBJ2-5, so the J call may be wrong. The CDR3 extends over 15 amino acids. The V gene's germline CDR1 is MGHDK and CDR2 SYGVNS.

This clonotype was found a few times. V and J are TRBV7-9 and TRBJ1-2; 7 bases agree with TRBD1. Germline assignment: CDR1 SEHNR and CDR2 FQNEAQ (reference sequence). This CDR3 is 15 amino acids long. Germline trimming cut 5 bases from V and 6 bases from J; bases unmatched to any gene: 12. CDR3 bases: TGTGCCAGCAGCCCTAACAGGGGTGAGGTCGATGGCTACACCTTC. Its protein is CASSPNRGEVDGYTF.

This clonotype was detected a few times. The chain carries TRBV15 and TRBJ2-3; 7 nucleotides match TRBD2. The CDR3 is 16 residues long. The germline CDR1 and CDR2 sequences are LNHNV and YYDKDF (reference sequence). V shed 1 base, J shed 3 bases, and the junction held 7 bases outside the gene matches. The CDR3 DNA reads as TGTGCCACCAGCAGAGTCGCGGGAGTTCATACAGATACGCAGTATTTT. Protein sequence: CATSRVAGVHTDTQYF. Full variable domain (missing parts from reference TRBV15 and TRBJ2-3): DAMVIQNPRYQVTQFGKPVTLSCSQTLNHNVMYWYQQKSSQAPKLLFHYYDKDFNNEADTPDNFQSRRPNTSFCFLDIRSPGLGDTAMYLCATSRVAGVHTDTQYFGPGTRLTVL.

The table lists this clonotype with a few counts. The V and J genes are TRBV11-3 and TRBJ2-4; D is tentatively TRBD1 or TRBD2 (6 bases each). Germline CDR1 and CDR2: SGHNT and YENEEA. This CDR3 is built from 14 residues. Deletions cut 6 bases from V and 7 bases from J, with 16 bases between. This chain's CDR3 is CASSSGGLWNIQYF. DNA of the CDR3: TGTGCCAGCAGTTCTGGGGGGCTTTGGAACATTCAGTACTTC.

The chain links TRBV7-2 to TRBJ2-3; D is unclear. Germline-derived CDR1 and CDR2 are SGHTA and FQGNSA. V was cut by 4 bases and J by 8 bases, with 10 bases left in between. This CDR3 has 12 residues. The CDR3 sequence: CASSSWAVTQYF. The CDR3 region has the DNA TGTGCCAGCAGCTCCTGGGCGGTTACGCAGTATTTT.

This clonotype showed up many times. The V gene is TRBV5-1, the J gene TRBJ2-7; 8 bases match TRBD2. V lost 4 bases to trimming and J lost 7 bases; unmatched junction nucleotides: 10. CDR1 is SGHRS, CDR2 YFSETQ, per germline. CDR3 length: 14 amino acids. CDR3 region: CASSPPSSGEEQYF. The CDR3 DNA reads TGCGCCAGCAGCCCCCCGAGTAGCGGGGAAGAGCAGTACTTC.

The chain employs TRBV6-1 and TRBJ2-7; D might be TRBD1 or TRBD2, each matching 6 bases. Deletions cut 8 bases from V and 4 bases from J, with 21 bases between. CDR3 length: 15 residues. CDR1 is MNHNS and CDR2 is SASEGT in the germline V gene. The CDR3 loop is CASWKTLGGGYEQYF. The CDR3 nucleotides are TGTGCCAGCTGGAAGACTTTAGGAGGGGGTTACGAGCAGTACTTC.

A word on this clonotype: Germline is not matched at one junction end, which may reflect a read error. In nucleotides, the CDR3 is TGCGCCAGCGGCTTGGGCTCTGTCGGGGGGAGCGGAGAGACCCAGTACTTC. Translated: CASGLGSVGGSGETQYF. J is TRBJ2-5 and V is TRBV5-1; 7 bases align to TRBD2. The CDR3 is made up of 17 amino acids. Germline loops: CDR1 SGHRS, CDR2 YFSETQ.

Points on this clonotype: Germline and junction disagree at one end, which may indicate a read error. CDR3 in DNA: TGTGCCAGTAGCGCGAGTGTAGGGGGACTAGCGGGAGAAGGGACCAAAAACATTCAGTACTTC. Its protein is CASSASVGGLAGEGTKNIQYF. The V and J genes are TRBV9 and TRBJ2-4, with 14 bases aligning to TRBD2. This CDR3 contains 21 residues. Germline CDR1 is SGDLS and CDR2 is YYNGEE.

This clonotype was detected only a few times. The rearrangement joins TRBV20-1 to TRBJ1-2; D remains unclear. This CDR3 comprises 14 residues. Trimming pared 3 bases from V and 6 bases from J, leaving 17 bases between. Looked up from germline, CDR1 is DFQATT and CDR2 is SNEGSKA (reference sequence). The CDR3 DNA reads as TGCAGTGCTAGCCCGGACTTCGGCCTTAATGGCTACACCTTC. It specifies CSASPDFGLNGYTF.

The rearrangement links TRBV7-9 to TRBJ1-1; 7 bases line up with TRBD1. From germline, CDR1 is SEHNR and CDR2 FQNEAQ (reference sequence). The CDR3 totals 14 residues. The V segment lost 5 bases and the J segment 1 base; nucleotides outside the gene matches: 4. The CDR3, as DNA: TGTGCCAGCAGCGATCGGACAGGGAACACTGAAGCTTTCTTT. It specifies CASSDRTGNTEAFF.

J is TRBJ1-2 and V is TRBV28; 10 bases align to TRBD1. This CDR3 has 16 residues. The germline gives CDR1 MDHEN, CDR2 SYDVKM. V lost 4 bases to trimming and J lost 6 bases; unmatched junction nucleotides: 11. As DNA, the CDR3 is TGTGCCAGCAGTTCCCCGACTAGGACAGGGGGGGATGGCTACACCTTC. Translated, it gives CASSSPTRTGGDGYTF.

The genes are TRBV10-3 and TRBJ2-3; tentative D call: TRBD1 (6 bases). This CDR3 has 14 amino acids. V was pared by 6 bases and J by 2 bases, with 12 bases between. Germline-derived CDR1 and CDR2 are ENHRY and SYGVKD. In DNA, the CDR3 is TGTGCCATCAGGGGGGCATTCTCCACAGATACGCAGTATTTT. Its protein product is CAIRGAFSTDTQYF.

CDR3 coding DNA: TGTGCCAGCAGCCCTTATCGGGACAGTCAAGAGACCCAGTACTTC. This sequence encodes CASSPYRDSQETQYF. V gene TRBV7-2 combines with J gene TRBJ2-7; TRBD1 matches at 7 bases. The J call may be faulty, since TRBJ2-5 better matches the DNA end. CDR1 and CDR2 (germline): SGHTA, FQGNSA. This CDR3 spans 15 amino acids.

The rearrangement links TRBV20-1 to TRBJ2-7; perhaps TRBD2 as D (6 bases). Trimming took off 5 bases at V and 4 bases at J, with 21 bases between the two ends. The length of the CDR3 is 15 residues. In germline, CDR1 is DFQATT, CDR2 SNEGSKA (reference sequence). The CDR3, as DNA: TGCAGTGCTCGAGGTCAGGTCATGGCGGGGTACGAGCAGTACTTC. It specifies CSARGQVMAGYEQYF.

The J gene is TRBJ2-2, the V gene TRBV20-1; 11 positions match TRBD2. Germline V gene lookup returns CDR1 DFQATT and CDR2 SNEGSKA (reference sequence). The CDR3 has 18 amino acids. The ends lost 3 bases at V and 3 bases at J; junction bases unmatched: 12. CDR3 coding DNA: TGCAGTGCTAGGGACCCCCGAACTAGCGGGAGACACACCGGGGAGCTGTTTTTT. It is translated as CSARDPRTSGRHTGELFF.

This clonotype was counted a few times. CDR3 coding DNA: TGTGCCAGCAGCCAAGACAGAGACACCGGGGAGCTGTTTTTT. Its translation is CASSQDRDTGELFF. V usage is TRBV7-2 and J usage is TRBJ2-2, with TRBD1 as a possible D gene (5 bases). Trimming left V 5 bases short and J 3 bases short, with 10 bases between. Germline CDR1 is SGHTA and CDR2 is FQGNSA. The CDR3 runs to 14 residues.

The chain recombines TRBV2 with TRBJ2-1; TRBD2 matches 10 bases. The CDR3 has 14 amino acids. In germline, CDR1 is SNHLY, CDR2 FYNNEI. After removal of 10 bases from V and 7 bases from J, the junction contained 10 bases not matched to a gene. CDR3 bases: TGTGCCATCGGACTAGCGGCATTTACAAATGAGCAGTTCTTC. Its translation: CAIGLAAFTNEQFF.

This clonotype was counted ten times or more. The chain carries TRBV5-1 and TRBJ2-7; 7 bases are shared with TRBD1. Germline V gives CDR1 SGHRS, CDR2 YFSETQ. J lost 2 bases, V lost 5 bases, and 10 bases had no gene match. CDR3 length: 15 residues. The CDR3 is CASSTWTGGPYEQYF. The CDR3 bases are TGCGCCAGCAGTACATGGACAGGCGGTCCCTACGAGCAGTACTTC.

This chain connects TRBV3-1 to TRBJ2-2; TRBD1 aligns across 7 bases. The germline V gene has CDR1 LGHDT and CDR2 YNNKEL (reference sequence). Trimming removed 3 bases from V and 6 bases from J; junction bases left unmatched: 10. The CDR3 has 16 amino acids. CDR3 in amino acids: CASSQATSGGPGELFF. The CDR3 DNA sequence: TGTGCCAGCAGCCAGGCGACGTCAGGGGGTCCCGGGGAGCTGTTTTTT.

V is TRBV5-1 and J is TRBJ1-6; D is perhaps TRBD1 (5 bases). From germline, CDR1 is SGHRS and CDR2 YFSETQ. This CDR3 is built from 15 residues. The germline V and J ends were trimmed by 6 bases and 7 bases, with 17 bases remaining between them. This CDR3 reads CASKETGTANSPLHF. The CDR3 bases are TGCGCCAGCAAGGAGACCGGGACTGCAAATTCACCCCTCCACTTT.

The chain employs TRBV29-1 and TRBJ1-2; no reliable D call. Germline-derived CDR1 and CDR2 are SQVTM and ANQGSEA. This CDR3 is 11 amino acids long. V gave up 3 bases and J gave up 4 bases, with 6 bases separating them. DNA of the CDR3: TGCAGCGTTGAGAGAAGCTATGGCTACACCTTC. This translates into CSVERSYGYTF.

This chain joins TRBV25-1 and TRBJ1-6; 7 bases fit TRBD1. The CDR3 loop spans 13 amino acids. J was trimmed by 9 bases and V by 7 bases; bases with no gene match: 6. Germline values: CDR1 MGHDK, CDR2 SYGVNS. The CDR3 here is CASNDRVGSPLHF. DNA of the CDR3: TGTGCCAGCAACGACAGGGTTGGTTCACCCCTCCACTTT.

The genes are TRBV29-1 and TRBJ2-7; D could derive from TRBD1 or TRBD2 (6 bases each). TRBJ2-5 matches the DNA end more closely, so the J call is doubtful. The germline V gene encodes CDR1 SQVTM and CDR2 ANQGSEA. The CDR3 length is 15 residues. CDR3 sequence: CSVGSGSRRGETQYF. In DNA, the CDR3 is TGCAGCGTTGGTTCCGGGAGCCGGAGGGGGGAGACCCAGTACTTC.

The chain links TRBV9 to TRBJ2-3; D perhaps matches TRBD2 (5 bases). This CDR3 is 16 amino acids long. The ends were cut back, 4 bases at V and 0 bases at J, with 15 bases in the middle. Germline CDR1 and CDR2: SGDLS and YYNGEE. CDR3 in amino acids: CASSSDGVPSTDTQYF. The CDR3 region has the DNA TGTGCCAGCAGCTCGGACGGGGTTCCTAGCACAGATACGCAGTATTTT.

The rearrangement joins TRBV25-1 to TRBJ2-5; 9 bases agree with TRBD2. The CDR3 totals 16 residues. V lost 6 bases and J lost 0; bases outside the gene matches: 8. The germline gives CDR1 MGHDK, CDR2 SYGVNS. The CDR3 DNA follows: TGTGCCAGCAGGGGTAGCGGGAGATACTACCAAGAGACCCAGTACTTC. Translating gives CASRGSGRYYQETQYF.

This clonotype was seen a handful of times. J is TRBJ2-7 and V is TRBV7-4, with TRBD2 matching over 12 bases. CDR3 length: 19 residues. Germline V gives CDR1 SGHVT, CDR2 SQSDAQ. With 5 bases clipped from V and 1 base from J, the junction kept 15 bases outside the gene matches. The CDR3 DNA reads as TGTGCCAGCAGCATAAGACTAGCGGGAGCATCAGATTCGTCCTACGAGCAGTACTTC. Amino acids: CASSIRLAGASDSSYEQYF.